Sequencing of this T cell receptor beta chain was carried out in a study of T cell responses to AZD1222 COVID-19 vaccine. Findings of the study overall: Baseline seropositivity occurred in only 5 to 7 AZD1222 recipients.

J gave up 7 bases and V 7 bases, and 6 bases lay outside the gene matches. The CDR3 is 12 amino acids. CDR1 is SGHNT and CDR2 is YENEEA in the germline V gene. Points on this clone: Its antigen is unidentified.

Only in-frame clones appear in the TCRdb table, and some are missing; sequencing was by immunoSEQ multiplex PCR. The data contain approximately 110,000 clones, approximately 91% of them singletons. The source material was peripheral blood, sampled on day 0 of AZD1222 vaccination. The clonotype was recovered from an adult in good health. V is TRBV11-3 and J is TRBJ2-5, with 7 nucleotides matching TRBD2. The CDR3 DNA is TGTGCCAGCACCGGGGGGTTTGGGACCCAGTACTTC. Its protein product is CASTGGFGTQYF.